This T cell receptor beta chain was recorded in a study of blood T cell repertoires in COVID-19. Deletions cut 2 bases from V and 4 bases from J, with 9 bases between. The CDR3 totals 13 residues. Germline-derived CDR1 and CDR2 are GTSNPN and SVGIG (reference sequence). Participant-given clinical history determined each cohort assignment. How the authors handled the data: The assay estimated nucleated cells by amplifying reference gene primers. TCRdb keeps only in-frame clones here, not all; method: immunoSEQ multiplex PCR. V and J calls and clone size follow that table, whereas D and trimming were derived from the DNA. The table records 200,000 to 250,000 clones, about 86% of them present only once.

This chain connects TRBV30 to TRBJ2-1, with a possible D match to TRBD2 (6 bases). The source is a woman aged 50 to 60 with acute COVID-19. Sequenced: PBMCs or T cells enriched from blood (not recorded which). The CDR3 protein is CAWSPEGYNEQFF. CDR3 coding DNA: TGTGCCTGGAGTCCGGAGGGTTACAATGAGCAGTTCTTC.